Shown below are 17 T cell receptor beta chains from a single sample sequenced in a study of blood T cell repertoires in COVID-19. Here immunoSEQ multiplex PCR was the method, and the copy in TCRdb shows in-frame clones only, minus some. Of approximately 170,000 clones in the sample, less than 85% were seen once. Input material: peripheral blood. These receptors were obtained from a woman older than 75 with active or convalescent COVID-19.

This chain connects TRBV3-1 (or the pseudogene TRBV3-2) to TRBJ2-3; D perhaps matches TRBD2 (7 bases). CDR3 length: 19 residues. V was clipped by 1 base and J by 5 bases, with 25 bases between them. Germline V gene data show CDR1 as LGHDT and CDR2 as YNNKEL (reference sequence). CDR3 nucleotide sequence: TGTGCCAGCAGCCAAGTAGCTGGGGGGGCTAAATTCTATAGAGATACGCAGTATTTT. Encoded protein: CASSQVAGGAKFYRDTQYF.

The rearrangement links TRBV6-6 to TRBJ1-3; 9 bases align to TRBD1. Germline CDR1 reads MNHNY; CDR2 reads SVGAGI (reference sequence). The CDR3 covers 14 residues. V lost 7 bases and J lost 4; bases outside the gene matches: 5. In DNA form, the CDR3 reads TGTGCCAGCACCAACAGGGGGCAGGGAAACACCATATATTTT. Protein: CASTNRGQGNTIYF.

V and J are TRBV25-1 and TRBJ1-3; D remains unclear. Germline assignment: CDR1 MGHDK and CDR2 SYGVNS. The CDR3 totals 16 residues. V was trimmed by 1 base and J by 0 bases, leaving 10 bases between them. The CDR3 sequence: CASSELTDNSGNTIYF. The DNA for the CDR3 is TGTGCCAGCAGTGAATTAACAGACAACTCTGGAAACACCATATATTTT.

DNA of the CDR3: TGTGCCAGCAGCTTAGGAGGTCTAGCGGGGGAAAATGAGCAGTTCTTC. Protein sequence: CASSLGGLAGENEQFF. The chain is built from TRBV7-9 and TRBJ2-1, with 10 positions matching TRBD2. The CDR3 totals 16 residues. Germline V gives CDR1 SEHNR, CDR2 FQNEAQ (reference sequence). Trimming took 1 base from V and 7 from J; bases not matched to a gene: 7.

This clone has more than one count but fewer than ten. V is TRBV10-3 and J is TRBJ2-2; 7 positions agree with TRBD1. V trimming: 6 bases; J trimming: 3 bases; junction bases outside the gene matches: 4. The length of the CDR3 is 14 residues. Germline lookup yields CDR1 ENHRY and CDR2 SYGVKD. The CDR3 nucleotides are TGTGCCATCAGAAGACAGGGTGACACCGGGGAGCTGTTTTTT. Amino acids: CAIRRQGDTGELFF.

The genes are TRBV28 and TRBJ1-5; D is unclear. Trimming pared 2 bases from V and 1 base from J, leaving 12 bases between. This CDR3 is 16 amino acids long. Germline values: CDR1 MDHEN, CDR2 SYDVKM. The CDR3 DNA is TGTGCCAGCAGTTTAATCCGGCTGAGGAGCAATCAGCCCCAGCATTTT. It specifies CASSLIRLRSNQPQHF.

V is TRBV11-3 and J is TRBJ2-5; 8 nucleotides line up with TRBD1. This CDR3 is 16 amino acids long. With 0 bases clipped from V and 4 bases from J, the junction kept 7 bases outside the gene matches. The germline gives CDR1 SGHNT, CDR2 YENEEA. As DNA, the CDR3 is TGTGCCAGCAGCTTAGATATGGACAGGGAATTAGAGACCCAGTACTTC. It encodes CASSLDMDRELETQYF.

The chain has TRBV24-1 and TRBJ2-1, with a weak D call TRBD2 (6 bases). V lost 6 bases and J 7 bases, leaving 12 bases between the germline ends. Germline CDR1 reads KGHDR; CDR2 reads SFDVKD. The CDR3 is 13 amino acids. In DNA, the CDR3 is TGTGCCACCAGTAGAGAAGGAGGGAATGAGCAGTTCTTC. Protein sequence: CATSREGGNEQFF.

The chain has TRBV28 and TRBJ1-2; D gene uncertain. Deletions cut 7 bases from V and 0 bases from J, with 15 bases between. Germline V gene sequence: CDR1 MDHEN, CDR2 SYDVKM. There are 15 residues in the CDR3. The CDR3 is CASIAAGRTNYGYTF. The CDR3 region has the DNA TGTGCCAGCATAGCGGCAGGCAGGACTAACTATGGCTACACCTTC.

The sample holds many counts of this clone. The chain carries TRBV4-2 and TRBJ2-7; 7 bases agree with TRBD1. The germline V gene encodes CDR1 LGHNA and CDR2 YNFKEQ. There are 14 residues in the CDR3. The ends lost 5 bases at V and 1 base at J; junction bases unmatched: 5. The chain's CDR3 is CASSYRGESYEQYF. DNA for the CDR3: TGTGCCAGCAGCTACAGGGGAGAGTCCTACGAGCAGTACTTC.

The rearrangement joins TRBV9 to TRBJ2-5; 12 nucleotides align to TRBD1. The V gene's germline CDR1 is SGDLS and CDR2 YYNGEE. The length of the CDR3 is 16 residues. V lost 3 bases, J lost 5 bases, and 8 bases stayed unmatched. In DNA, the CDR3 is TGTGCCAGCAGCGCCTCCGGGACAGGGGGCGCGGAGACCCAGTACTTC. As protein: CASSASGTGGAETQYF.

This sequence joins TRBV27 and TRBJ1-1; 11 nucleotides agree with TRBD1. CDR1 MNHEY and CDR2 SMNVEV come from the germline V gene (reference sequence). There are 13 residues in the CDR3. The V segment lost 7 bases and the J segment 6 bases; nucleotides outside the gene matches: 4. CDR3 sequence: CASNMGQGAEAFF. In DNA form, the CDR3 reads TGTGCCAGCAATATGGGACAGGGGGCTGAAGCTTTCTTT.

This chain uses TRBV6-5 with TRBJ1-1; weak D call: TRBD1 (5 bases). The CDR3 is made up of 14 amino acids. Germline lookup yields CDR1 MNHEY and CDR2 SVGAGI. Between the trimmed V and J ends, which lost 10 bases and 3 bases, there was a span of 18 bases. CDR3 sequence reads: CATNTGGRDTEAFF. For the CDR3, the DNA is TGTGCCACCAACACGGGGGGGAGGGACACTGAAGCTTTCTTT.

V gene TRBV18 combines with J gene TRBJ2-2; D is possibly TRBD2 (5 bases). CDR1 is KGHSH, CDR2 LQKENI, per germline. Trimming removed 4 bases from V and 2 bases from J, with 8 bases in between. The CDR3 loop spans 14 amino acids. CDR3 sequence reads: CASSREGNTGELFF. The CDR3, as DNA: TGTGCCAGCTCACGCGAGGGCAACACCGGGGAGCTGTTTTTT.

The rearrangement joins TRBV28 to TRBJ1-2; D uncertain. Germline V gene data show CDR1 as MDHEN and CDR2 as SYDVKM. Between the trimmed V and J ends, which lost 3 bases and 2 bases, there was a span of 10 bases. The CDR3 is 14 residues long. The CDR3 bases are TGTGCCAGCAGTTTGCACCGGGGAAACTATGGCTACACCTTC. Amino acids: CASSLHRGNYGYTF.

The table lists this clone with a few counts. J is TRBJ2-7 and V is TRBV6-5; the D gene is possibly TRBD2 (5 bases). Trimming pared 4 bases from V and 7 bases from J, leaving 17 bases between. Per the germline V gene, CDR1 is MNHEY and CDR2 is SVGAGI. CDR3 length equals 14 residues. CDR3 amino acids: CASSSQVERAEQYF. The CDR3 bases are TGTGCCAGCAGTTCCCAGGTTGAGAGGGCGGAGCAGTACTTC.

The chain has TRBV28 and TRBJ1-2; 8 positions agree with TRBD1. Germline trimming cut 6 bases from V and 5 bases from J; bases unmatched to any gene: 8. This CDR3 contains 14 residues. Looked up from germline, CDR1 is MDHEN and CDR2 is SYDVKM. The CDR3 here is CASRPQGAFYGYTF. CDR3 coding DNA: TGTGCCAGCAGACCTCAGGGGGCGTTTTATGGCTACACCTTC.